This T cell receptor beta chain was recorded in a study of blood T cells in healthy people across ages. Study results and caveats: In long-lived donors, naive CD4+ cell counts and diversity exceeded those of aged donors. Unknown donor CMV status possibly confounded expanded clonotype changes.

Donation came from healthy Caucasian individuals in Russia who were aged about 6 to 95. Between the trimmed V and J ends, which lost 2 bases and 9 bases, there was a span of 8 bases. Germline lookup yields CDR1 DFQATT and CDR2 SNEGSKA (reference sequence). There are 11 residues in the CDR3. On this clonotype: Its antigen is still unknown.

Combining a sample-barcoded 5' primer with a J-beta primer mix, a second PCR ran for roughly 7 to 12 cycles. Researchers report that a template-switch adaptor with 12 random nucleotides tagged each cDNA molecule. TCRdb re-called the 5' RACE reads through MiXCR, storing one row per CDR3 protein. The table lists 550,000 to 600,000 distinct CDR3 sequences, 47% of them singletons. The sample consisted of blood. This TCR was recovered from a man aged 80 or over in good health. The genes are TRBV20-1 and TRBJ2-1, with D possibly being TRBD2 (5 bases). The CDR3 is CSARRTGEQFF. CDR3 DNA sequence: TGCAGTGCTAGAAGGACTGGTGAGCAGTTCTTC.